The entry below describes one T cell receptor beta chain. Its antigen is still unknown. The V and J ends lost 3 bases and 1 base respectively, with 6 bases between them. The V gene's germline CDR1 is SGHKS and CDR2 YYEKEE (reference sequence). The CDR3 runs to 13 residues. TCRdb's copy holds only in-frame clones and misses some; the assay was immunoSEQ multiplex PCR. The sample yields 200,000 to 250,000 clones, approximately 90% seen once. This sample stems from a study of cytomegalovirus exposure and HLA in healthy donors. Study observations and caveats: Subsequent analysis showed first-cohort TCR clusters tending to co-occur in 120 validation repertoires.

This receptor was identified in a man aged 18 to 30 in good health and CMV-seronegative. Material for sequencing was PBMCs. J is TRBJ2-3 and V is TRBV5-5; D remains unclear. For the CDR3, the DNA is TGTGCCAGCAGCTCTCGGGGCACAGATACGCAGTATTTT. Protein product: CASSSRGTDTQYF.